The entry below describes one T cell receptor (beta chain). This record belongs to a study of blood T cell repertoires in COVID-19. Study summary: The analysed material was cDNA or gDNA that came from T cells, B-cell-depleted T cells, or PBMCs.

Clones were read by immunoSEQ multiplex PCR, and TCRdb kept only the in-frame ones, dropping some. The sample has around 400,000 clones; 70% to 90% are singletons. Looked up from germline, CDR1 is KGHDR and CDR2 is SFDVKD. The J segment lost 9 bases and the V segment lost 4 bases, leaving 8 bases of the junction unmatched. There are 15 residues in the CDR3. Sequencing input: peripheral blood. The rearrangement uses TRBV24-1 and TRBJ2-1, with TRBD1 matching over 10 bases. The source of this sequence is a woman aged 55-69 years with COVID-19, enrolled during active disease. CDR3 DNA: TGTGCCACCAGTGACTTTAGACAGGGGGCTGTTGAGCAGTTCTTC. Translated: CATSDFRQGAVEQFF.